This TCR beta chain stems from a study of human T cells and chemical hapten exposure. Notes on the study in general: Sensitization with DPC brought no change to TCRs above 1 in 1000 in frequency.

TCRdb used MiXCR to reprocess the RACE reads, holding one entry per CDR3 protein. Among 350,000 to 400,000 distinct CDR3 sequences listed, under 6.5% were seen once. Stated time point: patch test 2, 6 weeks after DPC sensitization. Described treatment: therapeutic diphenylcyclopropenone sensitization with weekly scalp DPC. Ahead of each patch test application, blood was drawn. Germline CDR1 and CDR2: MDHEN and SYDVKM. Losses at the gene ends were 6 bases for V and 4 bases for J; bases not matched to a gene: 19. The CDR3 contains 18 residues. Many counts were recorded for this clonotype. Its antigen is as yet unknown.

The V and J genes are TRBV28 and TRBJ1-2, with 8 bases lining up with TRBD1. This specimen was whole blood, taken in connection with sensitization to the hapten diphenylcyclopropenone (DPC). The TCR comes from a woman between 18 and 29 years old with alopecia areata. Some clones in this sample may be carry-over from other donors' samples. The CDR3 region is CASSLAGIRQGRLYGYTF. CDR3 bases: TGTGCCAGCAGCCTAGCGGGCATAAGACAGGGGCGCCTCTATGGCTACACCTTC.